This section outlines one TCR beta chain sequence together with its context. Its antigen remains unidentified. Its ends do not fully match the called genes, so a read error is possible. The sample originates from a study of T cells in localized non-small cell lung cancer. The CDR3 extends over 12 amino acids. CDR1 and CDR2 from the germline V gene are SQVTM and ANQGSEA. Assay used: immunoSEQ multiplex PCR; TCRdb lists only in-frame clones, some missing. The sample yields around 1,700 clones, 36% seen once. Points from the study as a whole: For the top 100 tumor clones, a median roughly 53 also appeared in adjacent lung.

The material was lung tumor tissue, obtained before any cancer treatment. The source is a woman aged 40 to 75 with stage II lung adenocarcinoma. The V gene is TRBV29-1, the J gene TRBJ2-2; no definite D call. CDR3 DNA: TGCAGCGTAGAAGTCAACACCGGGGAGCTGTTTTTT. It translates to CSVEVNTGELFF.